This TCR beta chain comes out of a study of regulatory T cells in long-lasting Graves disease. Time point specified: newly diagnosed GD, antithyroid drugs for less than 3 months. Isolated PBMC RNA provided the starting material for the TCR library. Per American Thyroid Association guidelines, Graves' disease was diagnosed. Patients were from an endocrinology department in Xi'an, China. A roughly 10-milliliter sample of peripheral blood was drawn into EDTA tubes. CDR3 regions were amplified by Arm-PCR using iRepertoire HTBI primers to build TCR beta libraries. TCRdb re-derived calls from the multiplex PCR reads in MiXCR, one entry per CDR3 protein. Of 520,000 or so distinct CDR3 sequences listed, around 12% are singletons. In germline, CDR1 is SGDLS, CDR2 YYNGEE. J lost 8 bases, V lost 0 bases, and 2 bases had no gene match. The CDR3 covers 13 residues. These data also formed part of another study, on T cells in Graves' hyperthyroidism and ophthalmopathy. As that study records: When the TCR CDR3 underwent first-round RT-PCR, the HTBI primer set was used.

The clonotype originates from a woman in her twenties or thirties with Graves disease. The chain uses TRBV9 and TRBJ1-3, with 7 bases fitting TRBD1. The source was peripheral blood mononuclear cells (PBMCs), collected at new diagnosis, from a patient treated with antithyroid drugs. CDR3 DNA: TGTGCCAGCAGCGTAGACAGGGGCGACACCATATATTTT. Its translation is CASSVDRGDTIYF.